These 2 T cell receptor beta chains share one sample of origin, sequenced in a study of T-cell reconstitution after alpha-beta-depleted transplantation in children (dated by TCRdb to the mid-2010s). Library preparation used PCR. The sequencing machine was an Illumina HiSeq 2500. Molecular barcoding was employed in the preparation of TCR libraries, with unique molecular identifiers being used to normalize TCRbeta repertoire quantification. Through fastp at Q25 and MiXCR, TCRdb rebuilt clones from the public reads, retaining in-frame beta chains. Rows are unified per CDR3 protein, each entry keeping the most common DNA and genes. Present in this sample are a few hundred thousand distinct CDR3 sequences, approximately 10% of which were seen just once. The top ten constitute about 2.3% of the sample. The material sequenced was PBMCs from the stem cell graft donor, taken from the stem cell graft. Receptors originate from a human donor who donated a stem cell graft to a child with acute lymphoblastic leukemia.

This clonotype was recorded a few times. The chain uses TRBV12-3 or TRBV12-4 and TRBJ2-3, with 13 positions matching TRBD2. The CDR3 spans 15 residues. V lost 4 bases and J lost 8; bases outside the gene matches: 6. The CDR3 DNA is TGTGCCAGCAGTTGGCGACTAGCGGGGGGTGGTACGCAGTATTTT. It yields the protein CASSWRLAGGGTQYF.

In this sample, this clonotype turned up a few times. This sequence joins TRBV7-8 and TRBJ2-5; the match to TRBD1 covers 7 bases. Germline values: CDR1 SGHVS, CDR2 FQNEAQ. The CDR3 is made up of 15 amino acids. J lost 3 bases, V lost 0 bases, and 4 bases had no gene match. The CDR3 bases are TGTGCCAGCAGCTTAGCCCGGGACAGTAAAGAGACCCAGTACTTC. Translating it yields CASSLARDSKETQYF.